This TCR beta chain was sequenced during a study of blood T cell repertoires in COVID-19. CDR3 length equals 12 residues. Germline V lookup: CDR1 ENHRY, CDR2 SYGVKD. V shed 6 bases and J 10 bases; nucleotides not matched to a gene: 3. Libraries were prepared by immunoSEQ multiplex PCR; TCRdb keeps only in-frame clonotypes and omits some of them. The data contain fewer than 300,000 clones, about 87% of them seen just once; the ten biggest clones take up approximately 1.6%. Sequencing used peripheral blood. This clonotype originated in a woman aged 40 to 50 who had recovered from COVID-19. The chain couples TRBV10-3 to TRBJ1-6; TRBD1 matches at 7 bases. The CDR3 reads CAIRTQGSPLHF. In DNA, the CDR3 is TGTGCCATCAGGACACAGGGGTCACCCCTCCACTTT.